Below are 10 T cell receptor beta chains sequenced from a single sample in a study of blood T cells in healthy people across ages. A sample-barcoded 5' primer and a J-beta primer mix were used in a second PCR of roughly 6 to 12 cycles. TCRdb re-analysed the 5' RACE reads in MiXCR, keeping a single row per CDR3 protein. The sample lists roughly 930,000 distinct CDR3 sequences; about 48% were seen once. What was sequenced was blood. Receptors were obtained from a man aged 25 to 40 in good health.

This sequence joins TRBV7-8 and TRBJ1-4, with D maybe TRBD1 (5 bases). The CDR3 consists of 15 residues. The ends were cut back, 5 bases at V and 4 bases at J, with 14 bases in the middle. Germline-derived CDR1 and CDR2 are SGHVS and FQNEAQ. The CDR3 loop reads CASSARRGLNEKLFF. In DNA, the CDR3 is TGTGCCAGCAGCGCAAGACGGGGACTTAATGAAAAACTGTTTTTT.

The CDR3 reads CASSGASEAFF. In DNA, the CDR3 is TGTGCCAGCAGTGGCGCAAGTGAAGCTTTCTTT. The chain employs TRBV2 and TRBJ1-1; D gene ambiguous. This CDR3 contains 11 residues. The ends were cut back, 4 bases at V and 7 bases at J, with 7 bases in the middle. CDR1 and CDR2 (germline): SNHLY, FYNNEI.

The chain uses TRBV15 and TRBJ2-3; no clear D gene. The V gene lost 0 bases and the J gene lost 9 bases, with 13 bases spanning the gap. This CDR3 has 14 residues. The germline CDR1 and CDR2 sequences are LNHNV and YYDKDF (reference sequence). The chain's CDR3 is CATSRDHGSLTQYF. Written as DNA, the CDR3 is TGTGCCACCAGCAGAGATCATGGAAGTCTAACGCAGTATTTT.

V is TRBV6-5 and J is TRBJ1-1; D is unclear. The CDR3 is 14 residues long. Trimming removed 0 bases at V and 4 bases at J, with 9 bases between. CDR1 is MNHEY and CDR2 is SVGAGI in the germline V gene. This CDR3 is CASSYSKQFTEAFF. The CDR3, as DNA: TGTGCCAGCAGTTACTCGAAACAGTTCACTGAAGCTTTCTTT.

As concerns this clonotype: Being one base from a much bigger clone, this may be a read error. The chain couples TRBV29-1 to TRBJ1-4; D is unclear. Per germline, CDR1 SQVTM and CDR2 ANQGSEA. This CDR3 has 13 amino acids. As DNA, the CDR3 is TGCAGCGCTGAAGTGTCAACTAATGAAAAACTGTTTTTT. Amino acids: CSAEVSTNEKLFF. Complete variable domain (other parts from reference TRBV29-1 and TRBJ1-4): SAVISQKPSRDICQRGTSLTIQCQVDSQVTMMFWYRQQPGQSLTLIATANQGSEATYESGFVIDKFPISRPNLTFSTLTVSNMSPEDSSIYLCSAEVSTNEKLFFGSGTQLSVL.

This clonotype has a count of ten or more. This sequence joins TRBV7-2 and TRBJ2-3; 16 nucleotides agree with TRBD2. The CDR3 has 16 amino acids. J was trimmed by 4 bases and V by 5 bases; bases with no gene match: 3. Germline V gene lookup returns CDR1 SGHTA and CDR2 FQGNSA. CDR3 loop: CASSTGTSGGADTQYF. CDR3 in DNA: TGTGCCAGCAGCACCGGGACTAGCGGGGGGGCAGATACGCAGTATTTT.

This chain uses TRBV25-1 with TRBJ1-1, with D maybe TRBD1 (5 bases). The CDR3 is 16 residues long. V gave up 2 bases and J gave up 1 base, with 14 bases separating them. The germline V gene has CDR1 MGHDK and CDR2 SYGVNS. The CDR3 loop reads CASSEEGVQRNTEAFF. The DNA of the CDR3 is TGTGCCAGCAGTGAAGAAGGGGTGCAGCGGAACACTGAAGCTTTCTTT.

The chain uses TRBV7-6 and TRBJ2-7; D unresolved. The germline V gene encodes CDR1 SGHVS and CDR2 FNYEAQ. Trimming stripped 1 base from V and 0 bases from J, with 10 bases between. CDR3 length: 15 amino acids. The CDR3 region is CASSLEEPPSYEQYF. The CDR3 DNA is TGTGCCAGCAGCTTAGAGGAACCCCCCTCCTACGAGCAGTACTTC.

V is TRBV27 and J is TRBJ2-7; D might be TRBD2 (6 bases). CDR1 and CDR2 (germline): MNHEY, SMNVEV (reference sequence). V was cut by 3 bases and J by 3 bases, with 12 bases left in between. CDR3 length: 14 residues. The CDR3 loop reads CASSFGGANYEQYF. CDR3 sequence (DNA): TGTGCCAGCAGTTTCGGGGGAGCGAACTACGAGCAGTACTTC.

The CDR3 sequence: CASRVSGGNEQFF. The CDR3 coding sequence is TGTGCCAGCAGGGTTAGCGGGGGCAATGAGCAGTTCTTC. The V call is TRBV7-3, the J call TRBJ2-1; 9 bases match TRBD2. Trimming at V came to 6 bases and at J to 6 bases, leaving 3 bases not matched to a gene. This CDR3 is built from 13 residues. Germline lookup yields CDR1 SGHTA and CDR2 FQGTGA.